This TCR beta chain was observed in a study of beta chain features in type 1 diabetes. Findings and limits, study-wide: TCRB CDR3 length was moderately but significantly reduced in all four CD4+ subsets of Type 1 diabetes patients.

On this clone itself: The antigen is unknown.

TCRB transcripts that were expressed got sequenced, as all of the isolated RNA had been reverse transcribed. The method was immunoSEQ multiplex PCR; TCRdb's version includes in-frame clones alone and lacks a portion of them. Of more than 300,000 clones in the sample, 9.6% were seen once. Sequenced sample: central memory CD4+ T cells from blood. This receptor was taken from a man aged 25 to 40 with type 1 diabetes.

The CDR3 nucleotides are TGTGCCAGCAGCAGGGGCTCGAACACTGAAGCTTTCTTT. Its protein is CASSRGSNTEAFF. This sequence joins TRBV7-3 and TRBJ1-1; a weak D match, TRBD1 (5 bases). The CDR3 is 13 amino acids. Trimming left V 5 bases short and J 1 base short, with 8 bases between. Germline values: CDR1 SGHTA, CDR2 FQGTGA.